These 25 T cell receptor beta chains share one sample of origin, sequenced in a study of tumor-infiltrating lymphocytes in primary liver carcinoma. With a constant-region primer, TCR beta cDNA was made from approximately 520 ng of total RNA. Three nested multiplex PCR rounds, a slightly modified ARM-PCR, produced the libraries for TCR beta. The two initial PCR rounds, about 9 cycles each, used TRBV1-TRBV30 forward and C-beta reverse primers. One entry per CDR3 protein, called by TCRdb with MiXCR from the multiplex PCR reads. The sample yields about 350,000 distinct CDR3 sequences, approximately 65% seen once. Blood RNA originated from unsorted whole blood, with germline DNA additionally extracted. Sequences were obtained from peripheral blood. These receptors all come from a man aged 40-49 years with primary liver carcinoma and hepatitis B virus infection.

The V gene is TRBV11-2, the J gene TRBJ2-7, with 10 bases matching TRBD2. The germline CDR1 and CDR2 sequences are SGHAT and FQNNGV. This CDR3 comprises 15 residues. Trimming removed 7 bases from V and 7 bases from J; junction bases left unmatched: 13. The DNA for the CDR3 is TGTGCCAGCATCTCCCAGATAGCGGGAGGTTCGGAGCAGTACTTC. Residues: CASISQIAGGSEQYF.

Details on this clonotype: The germline gene is not matched at one end of the junction; a read error may be the cause. The J gene is TRBJ2-7, the V gene TRBV30; TRBD1 might be the D (5 bases). From germline, CDR1 is GTSNPN and CDR2 SVGIG (reference sequence). The CDR3 sequence is 14 residues long. The CDR3 DNA reads as TGTACCTGGAGCCCACAGGCGCTTAGCTACGAGCAGTACTTC. It encodes CTWSPQALSYEQYF.

As for this clonotype: One junction end disagrees with the germline gene, perhaps due to a read error. The gene calls are TRBV4-1 and TRBJ2-6, with D perhaps matching TRBD2 (6 bases). The germline V gene has CDR1 MGHRA and CDR2 YSYEKL. This CDR3 spans 21 amino acids. This CDR3 is CASRVSAGRPRVDRRANVLTF. DNA of the CDR3: TGTGCCAGCAGAGTGTCTGCGGGAAGGCCCCGAGTGGATAGGAGGGCCAACGTCCTGACTTTC.

This clonotype was found a few times. This chain's CDR3 is CASSGGGGNEQFF. CDR3 nucleotides: TGCGCCAGCAGTGGAGGGGGAGGGAATGAGCAGTTCTTC. The chain has TRBV10-1 and TRBJ2-1; the D gene is possibly TRBD2 (7 bases). The CDR3 extends over 13 amino acids. V lost 4 bases, J lost 7 bases, and 11 bases lay in between. Germline-derived CDR1 and CDR2 are WNHNN and SYGVQD (reference sequence).

The chain employs TRBV11-2 and TRBJ2-7; possibly TRBD1 for D (6 bases). Germline values: CDR1 SGHAT, CDR2 FQNNGV. The length of the CDR3 is 16 residues. V lost 5 bases and J 7 bases, leaving 24 bases between the germline ends. The CDR3 bases are TGTGCCAGCAGCCCATCGCCAGGGAAGGGGGTAAGGGAGCAGTACTTC. Translating it yields CASSPSPGKGVREQYF.

This clonotype was seen at least ten times. The V call is TRBV6-2 or TRBV6-3, the J call TRBJ2-7, with 15 bases lining up with TRBD2. The CDR3 length is 16 residues. Germline CDR1 MNHEY, CDR2 SVGEGT. Trimming removed 5 bases from V and 1 base from J; junction bases left unmatched: 3. CDR3 amino acids: CASSTGLAGGSYEQYF. The CDR3 nucleotides read TGTGCCAGCAGTACCGGACTAGCGGGAGGGTCCTACGAGCAGTACTTC.

This clonotype was picked up many times. V gene TRBV6-6 combines with J gene TRBJ1-2, with D unresolved. The CDR3 loop spans 14 amino acids. From germline, CDR1 is MNHNY and CDR2 SVGAGI (reference sequence). The V end lost 5 bases, the J end lost 2 bases, and 12 bases lay between the germline ends. The DNA for the CDR3 is TGTGCCAGCAGTAACGAAGGACGGAACTATGGCTACACCTTC. This codes for CASSNEGRNYGYTF.

As regards this clonotype: A much bigger clone sits one base away, suggesting this may be a read error. V and J are TRBV2 and TRBJ2-1, with D possibly matching TRBD1 (5 bases). The CDR3 covers 15 residues. Germline CDR1 is SNHLY and CDR2 is FYNNEI. CDR3: CASSQDKSSYIEQFF. DNA of the CDR3: TGTGCCAGTAGTCAGGACAAAAGCTCCTACATTGAGCAGTTCTTC.

This clonotype has a count of ten or more. The chain employs TRBV6-1 and TRBJ1-3; no definite D call. Germline CDR1 MNHNS, CDR2 SASEGT. Trimming shortened V by 5 bases and J by 0 bases, and 11 bases separated the two germline ends. The CDR3 has 15 amino acids. The DNA for the CDR3 is TGTGCCAGCAGTCCCTCGGGCCTCTCTGGAAACACCATATATTTT. Amino acids: CASSPSGLSGNTIYF.

Only a few counts were recorded for this clonotype. Its ends do not fully match the called genes, so a read error is possible. This chain uses TRBV7-8 with TRBJ2-1; 9 bases line up with TRBD2. Germline V lookup: CDR1 SGHVS, CDR2 FQNEAQ. The CDR3 is 17 residues long. CDR3 DNA sequence: TGTGCCAGCAGCCCGCCCCGTAGGACTAGCGCTTACAATGAGCAGTCCTTC. Its translation is CASSPPRRTSAYNEQSF.

Notes on this clonotype: The junction and the germline gene differ at one end; a read error may be behind it. The gene calls are TRBV5-4 and TRBJ2-1; 15 bases map to TRBD2. This CDR3 region has 18 residues. The V gene's germline CDR1 is SGHNT and CDR2 YYREEE (reference sequence). The CDR3 is CASSPGLAGGFTHNDQFF. CDR3 nucleotide sequence: TGTGCCAGCAGCCCGGGACTAGCGGGGGGATTCACCCACAATGATCAGTTCTTC.

The chain has TRBV6-2 or TRBV6-3 and TRBJ1-1, with D possibly matching TRBD1 (5 bases). This CDR3 has 15 amino acids. Trimming cost V 6 bases and J 4 bases, with 18 bases left between them. Looked up from germline, CDR1 is MNHEY and CDR2 is SVGEGT. Here the CDR3 reads CASRSGRATGTEAFF. The CDR3 region has the DNA TGTGCCAGCAGATCGGGGAGGGCCACAGGCACTGAAGCTTTCTTT.

The table lists this clonotype with a few counts. A single base separates this from a much larger clone, so it may be a read error. In DNA, the CDR3 is TGTGCCAGCAGGTGGGACATGGCCTCTGGAAACACCATATATTTT. This encodes CASRWDMASGNTIYF. This chain connects TRBV6-6 to TRBJ1-3; D perhaps matches TRBD1 (6 bases). V was pared by 6 bases and J by 0 bases, with 12 bases between. In germline, CDR1 is MNHNY, CDR2 SVGAGI (reference sequence). This CDR3 region has 15 residues.

The rearrangement joins TRBV7-9 to TRBJ2-1; the D gene is possibly TRBD2 (7 bases). The CDR3 runs to 14 residues. Germline CDR1 and CDR2: SEHNR and FQNEAQ (reference sequence). Trimming took 5 bases from V and 9 from J, leaving 17 bases between them. CDR3 in DNA: TGTGCCAGCAGCCCCTTGGGGGGGCAGGGTGAGCAGTTCTTC. It codes for CASSPLGGQGEQFF.

As concerns this clonotype: Compared with germline, one end of the junction differs, possibly owing to a read error. The chain employs TRBV11-2 and TRBJ2-7, with no clear D. CDR3 length: 14 amino acids. Germline CDR1 reads SGHAT; CDR2 reads FQNNGV. CDR3 loop: CANSPSGLGYEQYF. The CDR3 DNA reads TGTGCCAACAGCCCCTCCGGGTTAGGCTACGAGCAATACTTC.

As to this clonotype: One end of the junction fails to match germline, which may point to a read error. The chain joins TRBV12-3 or TRBV12-4 to TRBJ1-2, with 8 bases that match TRBD1. The CDR3 extends over 15 amino acids. CDR3 protein: CAISFFDRGSYGYTF. As DNA, the CDR3 is TGTGCCATCAGTTTTTTTGACAGGGGTTCTTATGGCTACACCTTC.

With regard to this clonotype: A much larger clone lies one base from this, so it may be a read error. This rearrangement joins TRBV6-1 to TRBJ2-5; D is undetermined. This CDR3 is 13 amino acids long. The germline CDR1 and CDR2 sequences are MNHNS and SASEGT. For the CDR3, the DNA is TGTGCCAGCAATGAATGGAAAGACAAGACCCAGTACTTC. It encodes CASNEWKDKTQYF.

Notes on this clonotype: A much larger clone differs by one base, so this may be a read error. The chain carries TRBV6-1 and TRBJ2-3; D not resolved. Germline V CDR1 and CDR2: MNHNS, SASEGT. V dropped 0 bases and J dropped 9 bases, with 7 bases sitting between them. CDR3 size: 12 residues. The CDR3 spells CASSEAEVTQYF. The CDR3 DNA follows: TGTGCCAGCAGTGAAGCAGAGGTCACGCAGTATTTT.

Remarks on this clonotype: A read error is possible here, since a much larger clone lies one base away. The chain combines TRBV11-2 with TRBJ2-2; a weak D match, TRBD1 (7 bases). From germline, CDR1 is SGHAT and CDR2 FQNNGV. There are 16 residues in the CDR3. The CDR3 protein is CASSLEGGTDTREPFF. For the CDR3, the DNA is TGTGCCAGCAGCTTAGAGGGCGGGACAGACACCAGGGAGCCGTTTTTT.

For this clonotype: This clone may be a read error of a much larger clone one base away. The rearrangement joins TRBV6-5 to TRBJ1-3; a weak D match, TRBD1 (6 bases). In germline, CDR1 is MNHEY, CDR2 SVGAGI. Trimming took 0 bases from V and 5 from J, leaving 17 bases between them. CDR3 length: 17 residues. The CDR3 DNA follows: TGTGCCAGCAGTTACTCGCAGATCGGGGGCGGCAGAAACACCATATATTTT. Protein sequence: CASSYSQIGGGRNTIYF.

The sample holds many counts of this clonotype. The chain combines TRBV28 with TRBJ2-5, with D unclear. Trimming took 10 bases from V and 2 from J, leaving 14 bases between them. Looked up from germline, CDR1 is MDHEN and CDR2 is SYDVKM. The CDR3 contains 13 residues. The CDR3 protein is CATRGTPQETQYF. The CDR3 bases are TGTGCCACTCGAGGCACACCACAAGAGACCCAGTACTTC. Full variable domain (remainder filled in from reference TRBV28 and TRBJ2-5): DVKVTQSSRYLVKRTGEKVFLECVQDMDHENMFWYRQDPGLGLRLIYFSYDVKMKEKGDIPEGYSVSREKKERFSLILESASTNQTSMYLCATRGTPQETQYFGPGTRLLVL.

In the case of this clonotype: The junction differs from germline at one of its ends, possibly a read error. The rearrangement links TRBV6-6 to TRBJ2-2, with TRBD1 matching over 9 bases. The germline CDR1 and CDR2 sequences are MNHNY and SVGAGI (reference sequence). The CDR3 is made up of 15 amino acids. The CDR3 here is CASTYRGQDTGELFF. The CDR3 region has the DNA TGTGCAAGCACTTACAGGGGGCAAGATACCGGGGAGCTGTTTTTT.

The chain couples TRBV7-9 to TRBJ2-7; D is unclear. V gave up 5 bases and J gave up 3 bases, with 5 bases separating them. The CDR3 spans 11 residues. Germline V gene sequence: CDR1 SEHNR, CDR2 FQNEAQ (reference sequence). CDR3 nucleotide sequence: TGTGCCAGCAGCCCTAACTACGAGCAGTACTTC. Protein: CASSPNYEQYF.

As for this clonotype: It may be a read error: a sequence one base away is much more abundant. V usage is TRBV6-1 and J usage is TRBJ2-3; D possibly uses TRBD1 or TRBD2 (5 bases each). Per the germline V gene, CDR1 is MNHNS and CDR2 is SASEGT. The CDR3 sequence is 12 residues long. This CDR3 is CASSASTGTQYF. CDR3 DNA sequence: TGTGCCAGCAGTGCTAGCACAGGTACGCAGTATTTT.

Of note for this clonotype: It may be a read error: a sequence one base away is much more abundant. The chain couples TRBV6-2 or TRBV6-3 to TRBJ2-7; D not resolved. CDR3 size: 11 residues. V shed 4 bases and J shed 12 bases, with 13 bases lying between them. Germline CDR1 is MNHEY and CDR2 is SVGEGT. CDR3 protein: CASSCTDNLYF. As DNA, the CDR3 is TGTGCCAGCAGTTGCACTGACAACCTGTACTTC.